Sequencing of this TCR beta chain was carried out in a study of T cell clones after liver transplantation. Overall study: Subjects received no induction therapy and standard immunosuppression until randomization at 12-24 months post-transplant.

This CDR3 spans 14 amino acids. Between the trimmed V and J ends, which lost 0 bases and 11 bases, there was a span of 17 bases. From germline, CDR1 is SGHNT and CDR2 YYREEE (reference sequence). Thawed unstimulated PBMCs were FACS-sorted by CD3, CD4 and CD8 into two populations. Profiled with immunoSEQ multiplex PCR; TCRdb holds only in-frame clones, not every one. Of more than 95,000 clones listed, around 83% are singletons. Material: CD4+ T cells from blood, obtained before liver transplant. This chain links TRBV5-4 with TRBJ1-1; D uncertain. This sequence originates from a human donor who received a liver transplant. The CDR3 spells CASSLGRGGPGAFF. The DNA for the CDR3 is TGTGCCAGCAGCTTGGGAAGAGGAGGGCCCGGCGCTTTCTTT.